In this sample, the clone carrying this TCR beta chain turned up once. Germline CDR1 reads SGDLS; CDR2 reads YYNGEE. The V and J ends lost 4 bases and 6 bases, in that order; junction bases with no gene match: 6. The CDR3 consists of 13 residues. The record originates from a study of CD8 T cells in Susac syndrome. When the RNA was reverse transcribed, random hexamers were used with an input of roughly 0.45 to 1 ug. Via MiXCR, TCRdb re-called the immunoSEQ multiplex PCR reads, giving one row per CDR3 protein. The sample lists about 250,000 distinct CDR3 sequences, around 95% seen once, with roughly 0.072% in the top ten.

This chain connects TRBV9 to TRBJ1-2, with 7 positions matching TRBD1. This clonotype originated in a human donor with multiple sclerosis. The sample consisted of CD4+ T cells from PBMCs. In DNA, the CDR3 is TGTGCCAGCAGCAACCCCAGGGGGGATGGCTACACCTTC. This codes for CASSNPRGDGYTF. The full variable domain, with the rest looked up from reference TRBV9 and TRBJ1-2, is DSGVTQTPKHLITATGQRVTLRCSPRSGDLSVYWYQQSLDQGLQFLIQYYNGEERAKGNILERFSAQQFPDLHSELNLSSLELGDSALYFCASSNPRGDGYTFGSGTRLTVV.